Below, one T cell receptor (beta chain) is given with its context. Original processing methods: Nucleated cell number was recorded as an estimate derived from reference gene primer amplification. Method: immunoSEQ multiplex PCR; TCRdb's copy keeps in-frame clones and lacks some. That table is the source of V, J and clone size, and D and trimming were worked out from the DNA. The sample yields roughly 140,000 clones, 75% to 90% seen once. The data stem from a study of blood T cell repertoires in COVID-19. Study-level information: Acute and convalescent COVID-19 samples came from the United States, Italy and Spain. In each case, the material was cDNA or gDNA derived from T cells, B-cell-depleted T cells, or PBMCs.

The TCR was taken from a woman aged 65 to 85 with acute or convalescent COVID-19. Sequencing was performed on peripheral blood.

The CDR3 loop is CASSLKPSQGSSYEQYF. Here the CDR3 DNA reads TGTGCCAGCAGCTTAAAACCCAGCCAGGGCAGCTCCTACGAGCAGTACTTC. The chain uses TRBV7-2 and TRBJ2-7, with a weak D call TRBD1 (5 bases). This CDR3 has 17 residues. Trimming cost V 2 bases and J 0 bases, with 17 bases left between them. Germline V CDR1 and CDR2: SGHTA, FQGNSA.